Below are 29 T cell receptor beta chains sequenced from a single sample in a study of blood T cell repertoires in COVID-19. Clones were read by immunoSEQ multiplex PCR, and TCRdb kept only the in-frame ones, dropping some. The sample has tens of thousands of clones, 65% to 90% seen once; the top ten hold around 40%. Input material: peripheral blood. The receptors come from an elderly man with acute or convalescent COVID-19.

This clone was counted between two and nine times. The chain carries TRBV6-1 and TRBJ2-1; 9 bases are shared with TRBD2. V gave up 4 bases and J gave up 2 bases; unmatched junction bases: 6. Germline V gene lookup returns CDR1 MNHNS and CDR2 SASEGT. This CDR3 region has 16 residues. CDR3 sequence: CASSGTSGLTYNEQFF. As DNA, the CDR3 is TGTGCCAGCAGTGGAACTAGCGGGCTCACCTACAATGAGCAGTTCTTC.

The V call is TRBV29-1, the J call TRBJ2-5; 11 bases match TRBD2. Germline V lookup: CDR1 SQVTM, CDR2 ANQGSEA. The CDR3 covers 17 residues. With 4 bases clipped from V and 0 bases from J, the junction kept 10 bases outside the gene matches. The CDR3 loop is CSVAGGSGREYQETQYF. Written as DNA, the CDR3 is TGCAGCGTTGCTGGAGGTAGCGGGAGGGAGTACCAAGAGACCCAGTACTTC. The complete variable domain, with remaining parts taken from reference TRBV29-1 and TRBJ2-5, reads SAVISQKPSRDICQRGTSLTIQCQVDSQVTMMFWYRQQPGQSLTLIATANQGSEATYESGFVIDKFPISRPNLTFSTLTVSNMSPEDSSIYLCSVAGGSGREYQETQYFGPGTRLLVL.

This sequence joins TRBV5-1 and TRBJ1-3; 10 bases agree with TRBD1. The CDR3 totals 16 residues. The germline gives CDR1 SGHRS, CDR2 YFSETQ. V lost 0 bases, J lost 2 bases, and 2 bases stayed unmatched. The CDR3: CASSLGQGAAGNTIYF. CDR3 in DNA: TGCGCCAGCAGCTTGGGACAGGGGGCAGCTGGAAACACCATATATTTT.

The chain joins TRBV5-1 to TRBJ1-1; D might be TRBD1 (5 bases). V was trimmed by 1 base and J by 1 base, leaving 11 bases between them. This CDR3 comprises 15 residues. Germline V gene data show CDR1 as SGHRS and CDR2 as YFSETQ. CDR3 protein: CASSLYAGQNTEAFF. In DNA, the CDR3 is TGCGCCAGCAGCTTGTATGCAGGACAGAACACTGAAGCTTTCTTT.

This rearrangement joins TRBV7-2 to TRBJ2-1, with a tentative D call TRBD2 (7 bases). Germline assignment: CDR1 SGHTA and CDR2 FQGNSA. The CDR3 consists of 16 residues. V lost 2 bases, J lost 6 bases, and 17 bases lay in between. The CDR3 nucleotides are TGTGCCAGCAGCTTACCCTCAACTGGGGGGGCCAATGAGCAGTTCTTC. This gives the protein CASSLPSTGGANEQFF.

The chain couples TRBV5-1 to TRBJ2-7, with 9 bases aligning to TRBD1. The CDR3 spans 15 residues. Germline V gene data show CDR1 as SGHRS and CDR2 as YFSETQ. The junction had 7 bases not matched to a gene; V was cut back by 4 bases and J by 2 bases. CDR3 sequence reads: CASSTPDRGTYEQYF. The CDR3 bases are TGCGCCAGCAGCACCCCAGACAGGGGGACCTACGAGCAGTACTTC.

This chain uses TRBV9 with TRBJ1-5; no clear D. Trimming removed 4 bases from V and 3 bases from J, with 14 bases in between. The CDR3 has 15 amino acids. Germline V gene lookup returns CDR1 SGDLS and CDR2 YYNGEE. The CDR3 nucleotides are TGTGCCAGCAGCCCCGGGTTCCTCTTCAATCAGCCCCAGCATTTT. Translation: CASSPGFLFNQPQHF.

J is TRBJ2-3 and V is TRBV9; TRBD2 is a possible D gene (5 bases). Germline V gene lookup returns CDR1 SGDLS and CDR2 YYNGEE. The CDR3 length is 15 residues. V was shortened by 0 bases and J by 1 base, with 9 bases between the two germline ends. CDR3 region: CASSVVGSGTDTQYF. CDR3 bases: TGTGCCAGCAGCGTAGTAGGTAGCGGCACAGATACGCAGTATTTT. The entire variable domain, with the rest obtained from reference TRBV9 and TRBJ2-3, is as follows: DSGVTQTPKHLITATGQRVTLRCSPRSGDLSVYWYQQSLDQGLQFLIQYYNGEERAKGNILERFSAQQFPDLHSELNLSSLELGDSALYFCASSVVGSGTDTQYFGPGTRLTVL.

This clone was recorded a few times. CDR3 DNA: TGTGCCAGCACCGTAGGACAAAGAGGCAATCAGCCCCAGCATTTT. It specifies CASTVGQRGNQPQHF. V gene TRBV28 combines with J gene TRBJ1-5; D possibly corresponds to TRBD1 (5 bases). Germline lookup yields CDR1 MDHEN and CDR2 SYDVKM. CDR3 length: 15 residues. The V end was cut by 7 bases, the J end by 2 bases, with 15 bases between.

The rearrangement uses TRBV5-1 and TRBJ2-3, with 8 bases aligning to TRBD2. From germline, CDR1 is SGHRS and CDR2 YFSETQ. After removal of 5 bases from V and 0 bases from J, the junction contained 11 bases not matched to a gene. The CDR3 consists of 17 residues. The CDR3 nucleotides read TGCGCCAGCAGACCCAGCCGGGGGGGATCTAGCACAGATACGCAGTATTTT. Translated: CASRPSRGGSSTDTQYF.

The gene calls are TRBV11-3 and TRBJ2-7, with 9 nucleotides matching TRBD1. Looked up from germline, CDR1 is SGHNT and CDR2 is YENEEA. The junction had 4 bases not matched to a gene; V was cut back by 3 bases and J by 4 bases. The CDR3 is 14 amino acids. Written as DNA, the CDR3 is TGTGCCAGCAGCTTTCAAGGACAGGGGTACGAGCAGTACTTC. This codes for CASSFQGQGYEQYF.

The chain couples TRBV5-6 to TRBJ1-5; TRBD1 is a possible D gene (6 bases). Germline CDR1 reads SGHDT; CDR2 reads YYEEEE. The CDR3 spans 15 residues. Trimming removed 3 bases at V and 5 bases at J, with 15 bases between. The CDR3 loop reads CASSSSGQLYQPQHF. Written as DNA, the CDR3 is TGTGCCAGCAGCTCCTCTGGACAGTTATATCAGCCCCAGCATTTT.

The rearrangement links TRBV6-2 or TRBV6-3 to TRBJ2-1; the match to TRBD2 covers 15 bases. Germline trimming cut 2 bases from V and 9 bases from J; bases unmatched to any gene: 2. The germline V gene has CDR1 MNHEY and CDR2 SVGEGT. CDR3 length: 15 residues. Written as DNA, the CDR3 is TGTGCCAGCAGTTACGGGACTAGCGGGAGGCTTGAGCAGTTCTTC. Protein: CASSYGTSGRLEQFF.

The gene calls are TRBV2 and TRBJ1-2; 8 bases fit TRBD1. CDR1 is SNHLY, CDR2 FYNNEI, per germline. This CDR3 contains 13 residues. With 6 bases clipped from V and 8 bases from J, the junction kept 8 bases outside the gene matches. The CDR3 is CASRNRGGMGYTF. The CDR3 coding sequence is TGTGCCAGCAGAAACAGGGGGGGTATGGGCTACACCTTC. Full variable domain (missing parts from reference TRBV2 and TRBJ1-2): EPEVTQTPSHQVTQMGQEVILRCVPISNHLYFYWYRQILGQKVEFLVSFYNNEISEKSEIFDDQFSVERPDGSNFTLKIRSTKLEDSAMYFCASRNRGGMGYTFGSGTRLTVV.

V and J are TRBV7-8 and TRBJ1-2; D unresolved. Germline V CDR1 and CDR2: SGHVS, FQNEAQ. V dropped 5 bases and J dropped 5 bases, with 9 bases sitting between them. The CDR3 contains 12 residues. Here the CDR3 DNA reads TGTGCCAGCAGCCAACAGCTTTATGGCTACACCTTC. Its protein is CASSQQLYGYTF.

The V call is TRBV19, the J call TRBJ2-3; 13 bases match TRBD2. CDR3 length equals 16 residues. In germline, CDR1 is LNHDA, CDR2 SQIVND (reference sequence). With V trimmed by 5 bases and J by 3 bases, 5 bases remained unmatched. CDR3 DNA: TGTGCCAGTAGTTCCTGGGGACTAGCGGGAACAGATACGCAGTATTTT. Its protein is CASSSWGLAGTDTQYF.

This sequence joins TRBV14 and TRBJ2-1, with 10 bases that match TRBD1. CDR1 is SGHDN and CDR2 is FVKESK in the germline V gene. The V gene end was trimmed by 4 bases and the J gene end by 6 bases; junction bases not matched to a gene: 0. The CDR3 extends over 13 amino acids. This CDR3 reads CASSRTGGNEQFF. CDR3 in DNA: TGTGCCAGCAGCCGGACAGGGGGCAATGAGCAGTTCTTC.

The V call is TRBV11-1, the J call TRBJ2-1, with a possible D match to TRBD2 (6 bases). The CDR3 contains 13 residues. V lost 5 bases to trimming and J lost 5 bases, with 10 bases between them. Germline V gene data show CDR1 as SGHAT and CDR2 as FQDESV (reference sequence). CDR3 sequence: CASSGGANNEQFF. DNA for the CDR3: TGTGCCAGCAGCGGCGGGGCTAACAATGAGCAGTTCTTC.

The V gene is TRBV5-1, the J gene TRBJ2-5; 12 bases are a match to TRBD1. Trimming took 5 bases from V and 4 from J; bases not matched to a gene: 9. Germline CDR1 reads SGHRS; CDR2 reads YFSETQ. This CDR3 contains 16 residues. The CDR3 loop reads CASSTLGQGAGETQYF. CDR3 DNA sequence: TGCGCCAGCAGTACTTTGGGACAGGGGGCAGGAGAGACCCAGTACTTC.

CDR3 sequence reads: CASSQGRGGQGLPLHF. CDR3 in DNA: TGCGCCAGCAGCCAAGGCCGGGGGGGGCAGGGCCTTCCCCTCCACTTT. The chain links TRBV4-1 to TRBJ1-6; weak D call: TRBD1 (6 bases). The V and J ends lost 1 base and 13 bases respectively, with 20 bases between them. The CDR3 spans 16 residues. Germline V lookup: CDR1 MGHRA, CDR2 YSYEKL.

The J gene is TRBJ2-3, the V gene TRBV7-6, with 9 bases that match TRBD1. The CDR3 extends over 16 amino acids. Trimming cost V 5 bases and J 3 bases; bases outside gene matches: 9. The germline V gene has CDR1 SGHVS and CDR2 FNYEAQ. The chain's CDR3 is CASSRSPGQGTDTQYF. In DNA, the CDR3 is TGTGCCAGCAGCCGCTCGCCGGGACAGGGAACAGATACGCAGTATTTT. The full variable domain, with the rest looked up from reference TRBV7-6 and TRBJ2-3, is GAGVSQSPRYKVTKRGQDVALRCDPISGHVSLYWYRQALGQGPEFLTYFNYEAQQDKSGLPNDRFSAERPEGSISTLTIQRTEQRDSAMYRCASSRSPGQGTDTQYFGPGTRLTVL.

This chain uses TRBV2 with TRBJ1-2; 9 bases map to TRBD1. CDR3 length: 15 amino acids. Germline loops: CDR1 SNHLY, CDR2 FYNNEI. The junction had 9 bases not matched to a gene; V was cut back by 6 bases and J by 4 bases. The CDR3 bases are TGTGCCAGCAGCGGAGGACAGGGGTGGGGCTATGGCTACACCTTC. Translating gives CASSGGQGWGYGYTF.

The J gene is TRBJ1-3, the V gene TRBV29-1, with D tentatively TRBD1 (6 bases). CDR1 and CDR2 (germline): SQVTM, ANQGSEA. CDR3 length equals 13 residues. V lost 7 bases and J 0 bases, leaving 10 bases between the germline ends. CDR3 loop: CSGQGISGNTIYF. The CDR3 bases are TGCAGCGGGCAGGGGATCTCTGGAAACACCATATATTTT.

This chain links TRBV18 with TRBJ2-7; 10 positions match TRBD2. The germline V gene encodes CDR1 KGHSH and CDR2 LQKENI. The ends lost 2 bases at V and 3 bases at J; junction bases unmatched: 4. This CDR3 contains 15 residues. DNA for the CDR3: TGTGCCAGCTCACCAACCCCTAGCGGGAGCTACGAGCAGTACTTC. Amino acids: CASSPTPSGSYEQYF.

The V gene is TRBV18, the J gene TRBJ1-4, with 9 bases lining up with TRBD1. The CDR3 loop spans 15 amino acids. V lost 4 bases and J lost 8; bases outside the gene matches: 8. Germline V gives CDR1 KGHSH, CDR2 LQKENI. CDR3 residues: CASSLEDRGGEKLFF. The CDR3 coding sequence is TGTGCCAGCTCACTGGAGGACAGGGGTGGAGAAAAACTGTTTTTT.

This rearrangement joins TRBV21-1 to TRBJ2-7; the table's D call of TRBD2 was not tested on the DNA. TRBV21-1 is a pseudogene segment. The CDR3 has 18 amino acids. The CDR3 region is CASSNLRLAVISSYEQYF. The DNA of the CDR3 is TGTGCCAGCAGCAATCTGAGACTAGCCGTCATCTCCTCCTACGAGCAGTACTTC.

V is TRBV19 and J is TRBJ2-3; possible D gene TRBD1, 8 bases. Looked up from germline, CDR1 is LNHDA and CDR2 is SQIVND (reference sequence). The CDR3 spans 13 residues. V was clipped by 3 bases and J by 11 bases, with 15 bases between them. As DNA, the CDR3 is TGTGCCAGTAGTATCGGACAGGGAGGGGGGCAGTATTTT. Translated: CASSIGQGGGQYF.

V gene TRBV5-1 combines with J gene TRBJ2-3, with D maybe TRBD2 (5 bases). V lost 4 bases, J lost 6 bases, and 15 bases lay in between. The CDR3 has 14 residues. Germline V gives CDR1 SGHRS, CDR2 YFSETQ. The CDR3 DNA reads TGCGCCAGCAGCGAACTAGGAGTGGGGGATACGCAGTATTTT. This translates into CASSELGVGDTQYF. Full variable domain (missing parts from reference TRBV5-1 and TRBJ2-3): KAGVTQTPRYLIKTRGQQVTLSCSPISGHRSVSWYQQTPGQGLQFLFEYFSETQRNKGNFPGRFSGRQFSNSRSEMNVSTLELGDSALYLCASSELGVGDTQYFGPGTRLTVL.

The J gene is TRBJ2-5, the V gene TRBV29-1; a weak D match, TRBD1 (5 bases). The ends were cut back, 5 bases at V and 4 bases at J, with 8 bases in the middle. Germline V gene sequence: CDR1 SQVTM, CDR2 ANQGSEA. The CDR3 consists of 11 residues. CDR3 sequence (DNA): TGCAGCGTTACGGACACAGAGACCCAGTACTTC. Its translation: CSVTDTETQYF.